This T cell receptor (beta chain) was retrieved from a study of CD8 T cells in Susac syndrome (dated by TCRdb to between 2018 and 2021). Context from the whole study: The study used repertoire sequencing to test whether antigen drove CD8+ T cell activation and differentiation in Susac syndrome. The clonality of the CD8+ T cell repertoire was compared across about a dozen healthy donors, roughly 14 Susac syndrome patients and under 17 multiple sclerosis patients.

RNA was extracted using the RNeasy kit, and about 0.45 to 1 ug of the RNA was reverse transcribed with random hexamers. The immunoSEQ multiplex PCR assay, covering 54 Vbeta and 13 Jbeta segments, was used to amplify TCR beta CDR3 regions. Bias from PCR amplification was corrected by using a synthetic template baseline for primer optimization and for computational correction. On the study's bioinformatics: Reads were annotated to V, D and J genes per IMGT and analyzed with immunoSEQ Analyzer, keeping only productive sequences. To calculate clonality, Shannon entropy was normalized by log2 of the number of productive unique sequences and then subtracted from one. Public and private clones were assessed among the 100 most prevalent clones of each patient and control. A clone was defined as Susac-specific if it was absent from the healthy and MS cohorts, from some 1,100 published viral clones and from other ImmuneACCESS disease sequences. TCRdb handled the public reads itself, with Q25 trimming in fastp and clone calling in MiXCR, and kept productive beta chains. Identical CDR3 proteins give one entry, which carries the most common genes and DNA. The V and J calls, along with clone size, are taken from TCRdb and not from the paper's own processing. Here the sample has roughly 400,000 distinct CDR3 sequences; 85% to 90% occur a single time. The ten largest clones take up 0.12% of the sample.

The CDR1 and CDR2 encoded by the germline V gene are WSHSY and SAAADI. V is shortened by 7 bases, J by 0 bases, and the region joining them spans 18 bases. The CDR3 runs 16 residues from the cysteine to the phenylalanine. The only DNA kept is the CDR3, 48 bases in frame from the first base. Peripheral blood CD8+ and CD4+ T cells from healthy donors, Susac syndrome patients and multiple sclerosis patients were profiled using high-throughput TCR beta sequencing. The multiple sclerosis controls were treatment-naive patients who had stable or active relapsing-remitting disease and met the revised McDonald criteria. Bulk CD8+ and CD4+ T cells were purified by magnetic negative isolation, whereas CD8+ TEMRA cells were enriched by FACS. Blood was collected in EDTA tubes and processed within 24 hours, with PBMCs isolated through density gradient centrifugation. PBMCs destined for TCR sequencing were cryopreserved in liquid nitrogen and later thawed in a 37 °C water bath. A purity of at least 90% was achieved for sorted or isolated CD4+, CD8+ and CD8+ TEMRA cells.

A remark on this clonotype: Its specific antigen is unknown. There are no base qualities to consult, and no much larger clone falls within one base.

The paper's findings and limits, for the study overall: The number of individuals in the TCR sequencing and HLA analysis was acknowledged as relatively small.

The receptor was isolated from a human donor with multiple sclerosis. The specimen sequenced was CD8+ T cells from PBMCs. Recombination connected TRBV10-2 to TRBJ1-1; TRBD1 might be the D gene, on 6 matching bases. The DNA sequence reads TGCGCCAGCACCTGGGGGCAGGGAGACATGAACACTGAAGCTTTCTTT. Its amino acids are CASTWGQGDMNTEAFF.